The 8 T cell receptor beta chains listed next were all sequenced from one sample in a study of PD-1 blockade in classical Hodgkin lymphoma. Libraries were prepared by immunoSEQ multiplex PCR; TCRdb keeps only in-frame clonotypes and omits some of them. Here the sample spans roughly 94,000 clones, about 93% being singletons. Time point in this sample: cycle 4 day 1 (C4D1), after 6 weeks of nivolumab. All patients experienced relapse after autologous stem cell transplantation, and brentuximab vedotin exposure was variable. The sequences come from peripheral blood mononuclear cells (PBMCs), collected before the fourth cycle of nivolumab. These receptor sequences come from a human donor with classical Hodgkin lymphoma.

The chain has TRBV30 and TRBJ2-1, with TRBD2 matching over 8 bases. Looked up from germline, CDR1 is GTSNPN and CDR2 is SVGIG (reference sequence). CDR3 length: 14 residues. V gave up 2 bases and J gave up 7 bases; unmatched junction bases: 7. The CDR3 region has the DNA TGTGCCTGGAGTAACGGGAGGGCCCGGAATGAGCAGTTCTTC. Amino acid sequence: CAWSNGRARNEQFF. Complete variable domain (other parts from reference TRBV30 and TRBJ2-1): SQTIHQWPATLVQPVGSPLSLECTVEGTSNPNLYWYRQAAGRGLQLLFYSVGIGQISSEVPQNLSASRPQDRQFILSSKKLLLSDSGFYLCAWSNGRARNEQFFGPGTRLTVL.

A single count supports this clone. The J gene is TRBJ2-2, the V gene TRBV27; D is unclear. Deletions cut 7 bases from V and 2 bases from J, with 5 bases between. Per the germline V gene, CDR1 is MNHEY and CDR2 is SMNVEV (reference sequence). CDR3 length: 12 residues. The CDR3 bases are TGTGCCAGCATGAAAAACACCGGGGAGCTGTTTTTT. This sequence encodes CASMKNTGELFF.

The V call is TRBV7-9, the J call TRBJ1-4; 8 positions match TRBD1. This CDR3 spans 15 amino acids. CDR1 is SEHNR and CDR2 is FQNEAQ in the germline V gene (reference sequence). V lost 5 bases, J lost 5 bases, and 7 bases stayed unmatched. The CDR3 protein is CASSTPDRGNEKLFF. For the CDR3, the DNA is TGTGCCAGCAGCACTCCCGACAGGGGCAATGAAAAACTGTTTTTT.

The CDR3 reads CASSWREGYFTDTQYF. The CDR3, as DNA: TGCGCCAGCAGCTGGCGTGAGGGATACTTCACAGATACGCAGTATTTT. The chain links TRBV5-1 to TRBJ2-3; D may be TRBD2 (5 bases). Trimming removed 3 bases at V and 2 bases at J, with 16 bases between. The CDR3 has 16 amino acids. CDR1 SGHRS and CDR2 YFSETQ come from the germline V gene.

The chain recombines TRBV28 with TRBJ1-5, with TRBD1 as a possible D gene (5 bases). V dropped 4 bases and J dropped 1 base, with 11 bases sitting between them. This CDR3 is 15 amino acids long. Germline V gives CDR1 MDHEN, CDR2 SYDVKM. The CDR3 sequence is CASSWRQMSNQPQHF. CDR3 nucleotide sequence: TGTGCCAGCAGTTGGAGACAGATGAGCAATCAGCCCCAGCATTTT.

This clone was seen a single time. This sequence joins TRBV6-5 and TRBJ2-1, with no clear D. CDR3 size: 14 residues. V shed 7 bases and J shed 9 bases, with 19 bases lying between them. The germline CDR1 and CDR2 sequences are MNHEY and SVGAGI. The CDR3 reads CASTWSASSPEQFF. CDR3 sequence (DNA): TGTGCCAGCACCTGGAGCGCGAGCAGCCCTGAGCAGTTCTTC.

The V call is TRBV19, the J call TRBJ1-5; D remains ambiguous. From germline, CDR1 is LNHDA and CDR2 SQIVND (reference sequence). The CDR3 extends over 15 amino acids. V was clipped by 5 bases and J by 1 base, with 12 bases between them. The CDR3 is CASSDGTASNQPQHF. The CDR3, as DNA: TGTGCCAGTAGTGACGGCACGGCAAGCAATCAGCCCCAGCATTTT.

The chain couples TRBV4-1 to TRBJ2-7, with D perhaps given as TRBD1 or TRBD2 (5 bases each). V shed 3 bases and J shed 2 bases, with 11 bases lying between them. The V gene's germline CDR1 is MGHRA and CDR2 YSYEKL. The CDR3 extends over 14 amino acids. The CDR3 region is CASSHGAWTYEQYF. The CDR3 region has the DNA TGCGCCAGCAGCCACGGGGCCTGGACCTACGAGCAGTACTTC.